The rows below give T cell receptor beta chains drawn from one sample of a study of OX40 agonist ivuxolimab in advanced cancers. Some clones are missing from TCRdb's copy, which holds only in-frame ones; the method was immunoSEQ multiplex PCR. The table includes 50,000 to 65,000 clones, 89% detected once. The sample here was CD4+ or CD8+ T cells sorted from blood, taken in a trial of the OX40 agonist ivuxolimab. These TCRs come from an adult with an advanced solid tumor such as melanoma, head and neck, liver or kidney cancer. Both conserved end residues are part of each CDR3. A D gene is named only where the DNA matches it firmly. Size is stated for part of the rows, as once, few or many counts, or as a class when the clone is expanded.

TRBV10-3	TRBD1	.	TRBJ2-7	CAISPGTDLYEQYF	TGTGCCATCAGTCCCGGGACAGATCTCTACGAGCAGTACTTC
TRBV4-1	TRBD1	.	TRBJ2-2	CASSQDFETGYPGELFF	TGCGCCAGCAGCCAAGATTTCGAGACAGGGTATCCCGGGGAGCTGTTTTTT
TRBV9	TRBD1	once	TRBJ1-2	CASSVWTGGGNYGYTF	TGTGCCAGCAGCGTATGGACAGGGGGTGGTAACTATGGCTACACCTTC
TRBV7-3	.	.	TRBJ1-5	CASSLVEYSNQPQHF	TGTGCCAGCAGCTTAGTAGAATATAGCAATCAGCCCCAGCATTTT
TRBV7-9	.	.	TRBJ2-7	CASSYPYSYEQYF	TGTGCCAGCAGCTACCCGTACTCCTACGAGCAGTACTTC
TRBV28	TRBD1	.	TRBJ2-7	CASSLTGTGVGEQYF	TGTGCCAGCAGTTTAACGGGGACAGGGGTTGGCGAGCAGTACTTC
TRBV28	TRBD1	.	TRBJ2-7	CASSLTDRGTYEQYF	TGTGCCAGCAGTTTAACAGACAGGGGAACCTACGAGCAGTACTTC
TRBV2	.	.	TRBJ1-1	CASSDTDSYNEAFF	TGTGCCAGCAGCGACACCGACAGCTATAATGAAGCTTTCTTT
TRBV7-8	.	.	TRBJ2-7	CASSLAGREYEQYF	TGTGCCAGCAGCTTAGCGGGCAGGGAATACGAGCAGTACTTC
TRBV7-9	.	once	TRBJ2-1	CASSYPLGQDEQFF	TGTGCCAGCAGCTATCCACTAGGCCAGGATGAGCAGTTCTTC
TRBV28	TRBD1	.	TRBJ2-7	CASKDRGGNEQYF	TGTGCCAGTAAGGACAGGGGTGGCAACGAGCAGTACTTC
TRBV6-1	.	.	TRBJ2-2	CASSPVSGDSGELFF	TGTGCCAGCAGTCCCGTTAGTGGGGATTCCGGGGAGCTGTTTTTT
TRBV11-2	TRBD2	.	TRBJ2-7	CASSLGPGTSGYEQYF	TGTGCCAGCAGCTTAGGCCCCGGGACTAGCGGATACGAGCAGTACTTC
TRBV18	.	.	TRBJ2-1	CASSPPPASYNEQFF	TGTGCCAGCTCACCACCGCCAGCGTCCTACAATGAGCAGTTCTTC
TRBV28	.	.	TRBJ1-4	CASSTVSGVAREKLFF	TGTGCCAGCAGTACTGTCTCAGGGGTGGCGCGCGAAAAACTGTTTTTT
TRBV4-3	.	.	TRBJ2-7	CASSQSRRDEQYF	TGCGCCAGCAGCCAAAGTAGGAGGGACGAGCAGTACTTC
TRBV11-2	.	few	TRBJ2-3	CASSLYSTDTQYF	TGTGCCAGCAGCTTATACAGCACAGATACGCAGTATTTT
TRBV6-5	.	once	TRBJ2-7	CAVKPDISYEQYF	TGTGCCGTTAAACCGGACATCTCCTACGAGCAGTACTTC
TRBV4-2	TRBD1	.	TRBJ1-1	CASSQNPGQGTNTEAFF	TGTGCCAGCAGCCAAAACCCGGGACAGGGTACGAACACTGAAGCTTTCTTT
TRBV4-3	TRBD2	.	TRBJ2-1	CASSQDREGIGYNEQFF	TGCGCCAGCAGCCAAGATCGGGAGGGGATAGGCTACAATGAGCAGTTCTTC
TRBV14	.	.	TRBJ1-2	CASSQGGLNSNYGYTF	TGTGCCAGCAGCCAAGGAGGTCTTAACTCTAACTATGGCTACACCTTC
TRBV28	.	.	TRBJ2-3	CASTRADTQYF	TGTGCCAGCACCCGGGCAGATACGCAGTATTTT
TRBV5-4	.	.	TRBJ2-3	CASSLGGFSDTQYF	TGTGCCAGCAGCTTAGGAGGATTTTCAGATACGCAGTATTTT
TRBV19	TRBD1	.	TRBJ2-7	CASSEGQAPYEQYF	TGTGCCAGTAGTGAAGGACAGGCCCCCTACGAGCAGTACTTC
TRBV28	TRBD1	.	TRBJ2-5	CASSSRTGIMRETQYF	TGTGCCAGCAGTTCCAGGACAGGGATTATGCGTGAGACCCAGTACTTC
TRBV10-2	.	once	TRBJ2-2	CASSWNTGELFF	TGCGCCAGCAGTTGGAACACCGGGGAGCTGTTTTTT
TRBV4-3	TRBD2	.	TRBJ2-7	CASSQDLAGGISYEQYF	TGCGCCAGCAGCCAAGACTTAGCGGGAGGGATCTCCTACGAGCAGTACTTC
TRBV28	TRBD2	.	TRBJ2-1	CASSLGTSGTNEQFF	TGTGCCAGCAGTTTGGGGACTAGCGGTACCAATGAGCAGTTCTTC
TRBV7-6	TRBD1	once	TRBJ2-5	CASSPGTGILRGQYF	TGTGCCAGCAGCCCCGGGACAGGAATACTACGGGGCCAGTACTTC
TRBV4-1	TRBD1	.	TRBJ2-2	CASSTGQGYTGELFF	TGCGCCAGCAGCACAGGACAGGGTTACACCGGGGAGCTGTTTTTT
TRBV7-9	.	.	TRBJ2-7	CASSLGAGQLYYEQYF	TGTGCCAGCAGCTTAGGAGCCGGACAGCTTTATTACGAGCAGTACTTC
TRBV4-3	TRBD2	.	TRBJ2-3	CASSQSLAGGPDTQYF	TGCGCCAGCAGCCAATCACTAGCGGGAGGGCCAGATACGCAGTATTTT
TRBV7-3	.	.	TRBJ1-5	CASSPTGSNQPQHF	TGTGCCAGCAGCCCTACAGGAAGCAATCAGCCCCAGCATTTT
TRBV19	.	.	TRBJ1-5	CASSLWYSNQPQHF	TGTGCCAGTAGTCTGTGGTATAGCAATCAGCCCCAGCATTTT